This T cell receptor (beta chain) derives from a study of cytomegalovirus exposure and HLA in healthy donors. Some clones are missing from TCRdb's copy, which holds only in-frame ones; the method was immunoSEQ multiplex PCR. Among 200,000 or so clones listed, more than 65% were seen once. Concerning this clone: Antigen: not known.

Overall study findings and caveats: Across donors, most TCRs were seen rarely, yet some public ones were widespread. Cytomegalovirus status was reportedly diagnosed by the classifier with high specificity and sensitivity. Cytomegalovirus-associated status was assigned to 164 TCR beta chains.

From germline, CDR1 is MGHRA and CDR2 YSYEKL. V gave up 4 bases and J gave up 0 bases, with 16 bases separating them. The CDR3 totals 16 residues. The receptor was isolated from a woman aged 25 to 39 in good health and CMV-seropositive. The chain has TRBV4-1 and TRBJ2-7, with D possibly matching TRBD2 (6 bases). The sequenced sample was PBMCs. CDR3 in DNA: TGCGCCAGCAGCCGAACAGCTAGCGACCTCTCCTACGAGCAGTACTTC. Amino acid sequence: CASSRTASDLSYEQYF.